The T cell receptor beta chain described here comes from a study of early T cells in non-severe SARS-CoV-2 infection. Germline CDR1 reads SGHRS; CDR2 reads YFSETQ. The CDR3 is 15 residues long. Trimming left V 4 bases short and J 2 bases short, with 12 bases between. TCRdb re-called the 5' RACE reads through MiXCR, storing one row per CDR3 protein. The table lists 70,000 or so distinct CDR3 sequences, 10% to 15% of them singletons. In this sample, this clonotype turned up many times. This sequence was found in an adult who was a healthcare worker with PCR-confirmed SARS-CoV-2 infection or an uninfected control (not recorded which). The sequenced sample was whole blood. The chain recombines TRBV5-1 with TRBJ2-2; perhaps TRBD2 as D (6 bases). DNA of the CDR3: TGCGCCAGCAGCCCTGAGGACTACAACACCGGGGAGCTGTTTTTT. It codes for CASSPEDYNTGELFF.